This T cell receptor (beta chain) originates from a study of T cell changes during pregnancy in multiple sclerosis. The protocol was immunoSEQ multiplex PCR, while the TCRdb copy is restricted to in-frame clones and leaves out a portion. The sample lists tens of thousands of clones, approximately 88% occurring once. The germline V gene encodes CDR1 SGHTA and CDR2 FQGTGA. The CDR3 consists of 14 residues. Trimming took 1 base from V and 0 from J, leaving 7 bases between them. The TCR was taken from a female donor with multiple sclerosis, enrolled in a pregnancy study. The chain joins TRBV7-3 to TRBJ2-7; perhaps TRBD1 as D (6 bases). This specimen was peripheral blood, taken in the first trimester of pregnancy. The CDR3 here is CASSLMDSSYEQYF. In nucleotides, the CDR3 is TGTGCCAGCAGCTTAATGGACAGCTCCTACGAGCAGTACTTC.